Listed here is a single TCR beta chain. Its antigen is still unknown. V lost 2 bases and J lost 3; bases outside the gene matches: 13. Per germline, CDR1 SQVTM and CDR2 ANQGSEA. This CDR3 contains 17 residues. Clones were sequenced by immunoSEQ multiplex PCR, and TCRdb holds only the in-frame ones, with some missing. This table has over 30,000 clones, 84% appearing once. These data are taken from a study of Siglec-9 on CD8 T cells in melanoma. General study results and limits: In melanoma tumors, a Siglec-9-marked effector memory CD8+ subset reportedly appeared to accumulate.

Material for sequencing was Siglec-9- CD8+ T cells sorted from blood. The receptor's source is a human donor in good health. This chain connects TRBV29-1 to TRBJ2-3; TRBD1 matches 8 bases. In DNA form, the CDR3 reads TGCAGCGTTGAACCTCTAGTAGGACAGGGAGAAACAGATACGCAGTATTTT. Protein sequence: CSVEPLVGQGETDTQYF.